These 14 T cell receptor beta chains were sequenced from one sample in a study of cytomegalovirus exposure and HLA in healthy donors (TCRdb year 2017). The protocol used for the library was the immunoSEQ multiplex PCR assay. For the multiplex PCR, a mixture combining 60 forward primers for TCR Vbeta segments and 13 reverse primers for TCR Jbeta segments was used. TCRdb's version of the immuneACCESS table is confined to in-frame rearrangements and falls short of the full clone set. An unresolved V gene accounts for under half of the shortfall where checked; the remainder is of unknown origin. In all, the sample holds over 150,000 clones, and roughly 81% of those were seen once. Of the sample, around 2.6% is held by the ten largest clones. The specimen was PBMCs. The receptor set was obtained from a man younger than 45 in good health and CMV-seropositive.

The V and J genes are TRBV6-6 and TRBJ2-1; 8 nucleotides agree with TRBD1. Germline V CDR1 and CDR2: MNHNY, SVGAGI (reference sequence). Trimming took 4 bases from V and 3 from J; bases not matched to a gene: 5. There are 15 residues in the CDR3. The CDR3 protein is CASSSPGGIYNEQFF. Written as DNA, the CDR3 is TGTGCCAGCAGTTCCCCAGGGGGCATCTACAATGAGCAGTTCTTC.

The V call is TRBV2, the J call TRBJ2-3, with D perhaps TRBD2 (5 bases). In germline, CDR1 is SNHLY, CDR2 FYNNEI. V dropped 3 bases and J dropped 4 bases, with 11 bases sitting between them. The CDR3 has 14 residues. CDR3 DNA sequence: TGTGCCAGCAGTGAGGGGAGTATCGCAGATACGCAGTATTTT. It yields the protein CASSEGSIADTQYF.

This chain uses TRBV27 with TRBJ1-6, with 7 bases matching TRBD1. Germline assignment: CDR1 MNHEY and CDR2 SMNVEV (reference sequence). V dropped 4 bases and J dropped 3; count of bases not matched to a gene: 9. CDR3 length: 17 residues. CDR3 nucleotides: TGTGCCAGCAGTTCCCGGGACAGAGGAGGCTATAATTCACCCCTCCACTTT. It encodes CASSSRDRGGYNSPLHF.

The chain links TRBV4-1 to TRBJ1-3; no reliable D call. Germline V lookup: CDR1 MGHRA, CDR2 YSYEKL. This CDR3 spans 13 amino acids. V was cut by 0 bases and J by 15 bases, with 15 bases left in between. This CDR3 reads CASSQDFAQSAYF. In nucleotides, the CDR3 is TGCGCCAGCAGCCAAGATTTCGCCCAGTCTGCATATTTT.

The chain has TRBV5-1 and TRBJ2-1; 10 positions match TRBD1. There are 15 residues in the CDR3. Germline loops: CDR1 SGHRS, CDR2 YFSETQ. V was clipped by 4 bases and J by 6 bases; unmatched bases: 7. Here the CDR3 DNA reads TGCGCCAGCAGCCAGGGACAGGGGACTTTCAATGAGCAGTTCTTC. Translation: CASSQGQGTFNEQFF.

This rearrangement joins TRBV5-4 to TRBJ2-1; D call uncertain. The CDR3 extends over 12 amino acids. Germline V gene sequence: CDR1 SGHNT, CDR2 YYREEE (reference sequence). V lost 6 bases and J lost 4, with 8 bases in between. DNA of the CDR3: TGTGCCAGCAACTCTTATTACAATGAGCAGTTCTTC. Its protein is CASNSYYNEQFF.

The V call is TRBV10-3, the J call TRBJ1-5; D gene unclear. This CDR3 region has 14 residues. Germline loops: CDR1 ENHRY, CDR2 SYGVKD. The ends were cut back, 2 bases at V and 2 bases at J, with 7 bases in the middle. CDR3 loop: CAISERGGNQPQHF. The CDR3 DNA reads TGTGCCATCAGTGAGAGAGGCGGCAATCAGCCCCAGCATTTT.

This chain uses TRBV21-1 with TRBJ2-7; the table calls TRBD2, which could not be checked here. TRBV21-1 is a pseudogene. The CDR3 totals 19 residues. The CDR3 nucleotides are TGTGCCAGCAGCAAATTCGGGACTAGCGGGAGACACTCATTCTACGAGCAGTACGTC. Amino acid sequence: CASSKFGTSGRHSFYEQYV.

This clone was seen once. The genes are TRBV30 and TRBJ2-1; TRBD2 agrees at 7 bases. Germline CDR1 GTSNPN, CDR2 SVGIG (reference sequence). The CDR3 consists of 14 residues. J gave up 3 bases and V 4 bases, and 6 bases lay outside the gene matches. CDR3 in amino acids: CAWTQGGGYNEQFF. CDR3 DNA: TGTGCCTGGACCCAGGGCGGGGGCTACAATGAGCAGTTCTTC.

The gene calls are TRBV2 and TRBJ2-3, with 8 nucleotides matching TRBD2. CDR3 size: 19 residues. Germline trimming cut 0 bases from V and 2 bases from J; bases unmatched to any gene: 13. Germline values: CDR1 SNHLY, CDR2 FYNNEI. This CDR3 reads CASSEAFPRGAGDTDTQYF. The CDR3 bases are TGTGCCAGCAGTGAAGCCTTTCCCCGGGGAGCGGGAGACACAGATACGCAGTATTTT.

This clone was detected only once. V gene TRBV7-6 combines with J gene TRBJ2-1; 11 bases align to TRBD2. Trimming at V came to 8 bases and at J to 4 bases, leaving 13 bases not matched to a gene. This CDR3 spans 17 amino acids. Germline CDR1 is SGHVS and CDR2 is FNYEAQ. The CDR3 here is CASHPLLAGGRYNEQFF. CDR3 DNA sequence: TGTGCCAGCCACCCTCTATTAGCGGGAGGGCGATACAATGAGCAGTTCTTC.

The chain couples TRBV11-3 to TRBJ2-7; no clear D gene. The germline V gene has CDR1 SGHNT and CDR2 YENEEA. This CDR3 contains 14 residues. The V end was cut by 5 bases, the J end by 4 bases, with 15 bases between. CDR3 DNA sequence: TGTGCCAGCAGCCACGAGATCGCGTATTACGAGCAGTACTTC. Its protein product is CASSHEIAYYEQYF. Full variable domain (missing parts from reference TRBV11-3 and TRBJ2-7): EAGVVQSPRYKIIEKKQPVAFWCNPISGHNTLYWYLQNLGQGPELLIRYENEEAVDDSQLPKDRFSAERLKGVDSTLKIQPAELGDSAVYLCASSHEIAYYEQYFGPGTRLTVT.

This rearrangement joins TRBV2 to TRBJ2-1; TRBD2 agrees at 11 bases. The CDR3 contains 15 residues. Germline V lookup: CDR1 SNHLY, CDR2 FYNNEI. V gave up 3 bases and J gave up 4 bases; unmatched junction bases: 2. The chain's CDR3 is CASSDGTSGYNEQFF. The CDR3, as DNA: TGTGCCAGCAGTGATGGGACTAGCGGTTACAATGAGCAGTTCTTC.

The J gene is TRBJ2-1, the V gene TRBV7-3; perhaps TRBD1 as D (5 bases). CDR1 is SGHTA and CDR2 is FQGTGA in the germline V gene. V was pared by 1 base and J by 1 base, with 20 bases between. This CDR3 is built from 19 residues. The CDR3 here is CASSLSLLQELSSYNEQFF. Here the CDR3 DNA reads TGTGCCAGCAGCTTAAGCCTGTTACAGGAGCTCTCTTCCTACAATGAGCAGTTCTTC.